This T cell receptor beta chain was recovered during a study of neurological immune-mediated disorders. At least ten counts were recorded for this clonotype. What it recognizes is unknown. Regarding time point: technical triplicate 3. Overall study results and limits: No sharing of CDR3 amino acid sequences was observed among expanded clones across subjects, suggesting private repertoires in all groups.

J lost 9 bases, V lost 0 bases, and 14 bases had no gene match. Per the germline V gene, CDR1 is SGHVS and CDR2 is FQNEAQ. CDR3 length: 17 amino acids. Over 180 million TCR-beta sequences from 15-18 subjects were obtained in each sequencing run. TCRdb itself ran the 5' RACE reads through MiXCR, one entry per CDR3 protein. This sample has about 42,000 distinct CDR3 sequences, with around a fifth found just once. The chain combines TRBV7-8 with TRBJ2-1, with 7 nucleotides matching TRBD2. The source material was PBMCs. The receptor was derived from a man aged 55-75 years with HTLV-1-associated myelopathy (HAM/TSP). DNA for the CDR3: TGTGCCAGCAGCTTAGCGGGGGGGACCGGGGGATTCAGTGAGCAGTTCTTC. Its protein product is CASSLAGGTGGFSEQFF.